These T cell receptor beta chains were read from a single sample in a study of T cell responses to AZD1222 COVID-19 vaccine. Only in-frame clones appear in the TCRdb table, and some are missing; sequencing was by immunoSEQ multiplex PCR. The sample carries around 160,000 clones, about 91% recorded once. Material: peripheral blood, obtained 28 days after the second AZD1222 dose. These receptors were taken from an adult who received the AZD1222 COVID-19 vaccine. The CDR3 runs from the conserved cysteine through the conserved F or W. A clone size is listed for some rows: how often the clone was seen (once, few, many), or a class if it is expanded.

size	V	J	CDR3
-	TRBV30	TRBJ2-3	CAWSAAYTDTQYF
-	TRBV12-3/TRBV12-4	TRBJ1-5	CASSLDSNQPQHF
once	TRBV5-1	TRBJ2-2	CASRAGTGITPGELFF
-	TRBV5-1	TRBJ2-7	CASSWGQGLYEQYF
-	TRBV2	TRBJ2-1	CASTPTGGEQFF
-	TRBV2	TRBJ1-6	CASSAWTGPDNSPLHF
-	TRBV5-1	TRBJ1-3	CASSQDGSGNTIYF
-	TRBV30	TRBJ1-1	CAWSVQGENTEAFF
-	TRBV19	TRBJ1-5	CASQRGSGIMPQHF
-	TRBV7-8	TRBJ1-3	CASSLGPGGNTIYF
few	TRBV4-1	TRBJ1-4	CASSSQGLTNEKLFF
-	TRBV30	TRBJ1-1	CAWNAEQGGGKAFF
-	TRBV11-2	TRBJ1-2	CASSPSPDRAQVNYGYTF
-	TRBV30	TRBJ1-1	CAWSGPEAFF
-	TRBV30	TRBJ2-3	CAWTPAASTDTQYF